One sample yielded the 29 T cell receptor beta chains listed below, sequenced in a study of CD8 T cells in ankylosing spondylitis. Study conclusions and caveats: What appeared characteristic of ankylosing spondylitis blood was a TCR beta motif of fewer than ten highly homologous variants.

Their specific antigens are unknown. TCRdb analysed the 5' RACE reads with MiXCR anew, one entry per CDR3 protein. The sample includes 220,000 or so distinct CDR3 sequences, around 20% of them seen just once. Sequences were obtained from blood, either unsorted or a sorted T cell fraction (not recorded which). The receptors here all came from a male donor with ankylosing spondylitis.

As to this clonotype: No conserved phenylalanine or tryptophan ends this CDR3, so it is likely a read error. The V gene is TRBV27, the J gene TRBJ2-1, with D perhaps assigned TRBD1 or TRBD2 (5 bases each). CDR1 MNHEY and CDR2 SMNVEV come from the germline V gene (reference sequence). The CDR3 runs 16 residues. Deletions cut 6 bases from V and 2 bases from J, with 17 bases between. The DNA for the CDR3 is TGTGCCAGCAGCCCCTCCGCAGGGAGCGCCTACAATGAGCAGTTCTCC. Its translation is CASSPSAGSAYNEQFS.

A few counts support this clonotype. V gene TRBV5-4 combines with J gene TRBJ2-3; 12 nucleotides line up with TRBD2. The V gene's germline CDR1 is SGHNT and CDR2 YYREEE (reference sequence). V was clipped by 4 bases and J by 6 bases; unmatched bases: 12. The CDR3 has 17 residues. The CDR3 region has the DNA TGTGCCAGCAGCCCCTTGACTAGCGGGAGCCCCGAGGATACGCAGTATTTT. Amino acids: CASSPLTSGSPEDTQYF.

This clonotype was counted only a few times. This rearrangement joins TRBV24-1 to TRBJ2-1, with D unresolved. The V and J ends lost 4 bases and 7 bases respectively, with 7 bases between them. Germline CDR1 KGHDR, CDR2 SFDVKD. CDR3 length equals 12 residues. This CDR3 is CATSEEGNEQFF. In nucleotides, the CDR3 is TGTGCCACCAGTGAAGAAGGAAATGAGCAGTTCTTC.

This clonotype appeared a few times. This chain links TRBV5-6 with TRBJ2-1; 10 bases align to TRBD2. The CDR3 is 16 amino acids. Looked up from germline, CDR1 is SGHDT and CDR2 is YYEEEE. After removal of 0 bases from V and 8 bases from J, the junction contained 8 bases not matched to a gene. The CDR3 DNA reads TGTGCCAGCAGCTTGGAACAGGGACTAGCGCCCGATGAGCAGTTCTTC. It codes for CASSLEQGLAPDEQFF.

This clonotype was seen many times. The J gene is TRBJ1-2, the V gene TRBV4-1, with a tentative D call TRBD1 (6 bases). There are 17 residues in the CDR3. In germline, CDR1 is MGHRA, CDR2 YSYEKL. Trimming took off 3 bases at V and 4 bases at J, with 21 bases between the two ends. The CDR3 DNA follows: TGCGCCAGCAGCCACAAAGAGGGGGGCCGCCCCTCCTATGGCTACACCTTC. Its translation: CASSHKEGGRPSYGYTF.

This clonotype has a handful of counts. The rearrangement uses TRBV9 and TRBJ2-1, with 13 bases that match TRBD2. CDR3 length: 16 amino acids. Germline V lookup: CDR1 SGDLS, CDR2 YYNGEE. Unmatched junction bases numbered 8, after V lost 2 bases and J lost 9 bases. Written as DNA, the CDR3 is TGTGCCAGCAGCGTCCCACTAGCGGGGGGGCAGGGTGAGCAGTTCTTC. Residues: CASSVPLAGGQGEQFF.

The rearrangement joins TRBV5-6 to TRBJ2-7; TRBD2 is a possible D gene (5 bases). The length of the CDR3 is 13 residues. CDR1 is SGHDT, CDR2 YYEEEE, per germline. The germline V and J ends were trimmed by 4 bases and 7 bases, with 15 bases remaining between them. CDR3 residues: CASSMTGIFEQYF. The DNA for the CDR3 is TGTGCCAGCAGCATGACGGGAATCTTTGAGCAGTACTTC.

This chain uses TRBV6-1 with TRBJ2-6, with no clear D. Looked up from germline, CDR1 is MNHNS and CDR2 is SASEGT. The CDR3 covers 15 residues. Trimming shortened V by 6 bases and J by 2 bases, and 11 bases separated the two germline ends. CDR3 protein: CASRGSPTGANVLTF. DNA for the CDR3: TGTGCCAGCAGGGGCTCCCCTACTGGGGCCAACGTCCTGACTTTC.

Many counts were recorded for this clonotype. V usage is TRBV7-9 and J usage is TRBJ2-1; 11 bases map to TRBD2. V dropped 0 bases and J dropped 7; count of bases not matched to a gene: 5. The CDR3 contains 16 residues. Germline CDR1 reads SEHNR; CDR2 reads FQNEAQ (reference sequence). The CDR3 loop is CASSLALAGGWNEQFF. As DNA, the CDR3 is TGTGCCAGCAGCTTAGCCCTAGCGGGGGGTTGGAATGAGCAGTTCTTC.

This clonotype was detected ten times or more. The chain combines TRBV20-1 with TRBJ2-1; D is unresolved. V lost 7 bases, J lost 4 bases, and 11 bases lay in between. There are 12 residues in the CDR3. Germline values: CDR1 DFQATT, CDR2 SNEGSKA (reference sequence). In DNA, the CDR3 is TGCAGTGTCCCGGACCTTTACAATGAGCAGTTCTTC. Translated: CSVPDLYNEQFF.

This clonotype was seen more than once but under ten times. The chain employs TRBV28 and TRBJ2-7; 7 bases fit TRBD1. The V segment lost 6 bases and the J segment 6 bases; nucleotides outside the gene matches: 8. CDR1 MDHEN and CDR2 SYDVKM come from the germline V gene. This CDR3 comprises 13 residues. The CDR3 DNA reads TGTGCCAGCAGCTCCCAAGACAGGGTCGAGCAGTACTTC. Translated: CASSSQDRVEQYF.

The rearrangement joins TRBV29-1 to TRBJ2-1; D perhaps matches TRBD1 (6 bases). V dropped 8 bases and J dropped 5 bases, with 13 bases sitting between them. From germline, CDR1 is SQVTM and CDR2 ANQGSEA. The length of the CDR3 is 12 residues. The CDR3 spells CSLPGQHNEQFF. CDR3 DNA sequence: TGCAGCCTACCCGGACAGCACAATGAGCAGTTCTTC.

The rearrangement uses TRBV30 and TRBJ1-6; possibly TRBD1 for D (5 bases). Germline assignment: CDR1 GTSNPN and CDR2 SVGIG (reference sequence). The CDR3 extends over 14 amino acids. Trimming shortened V by 0 bases and J by 14 bases, and 17 bases separated the two germline ends. In nucleotides, the CDR3 is TGTGCCTGGAGTGTCGGCAGGGAGTGGGAGTCCCTCCACTTT. Translated: CAWSVGREWESLHF.

V is TRBV7-9 and J is TRBJ2-7, with 7 bases matching TRBD1. Trimming cost V 5 bases and J 2 bases; bases outside gene matches: 6. CDR1 SEHNR and CDR2 FQNEAQ come from the germline V gene (reference sequence). This CDR3 comprises 14 residues. As DNA, the CDR3 is TGTGCCAGCAGCCCCCGACAGGGCGCCTACGAGCAGTACTTC. Its translation: CASSPRQGAYEQYF.

The chain uses TRBV30 and TRBJ1-5; maybe TRBD1 (5 bases). Germline-derived CDR1 and CDR2 are GTSNPN and SVGIG (reference sequence). This CDR3 region has 13 residues. V lost 7 bases and J lost 4, with 14 bases in between. The CDR3 sequence: CAYADRENQPQHF. CDR3 DNA: TGTGCCTACGCCGACAGAGAAAATCAGCCCCAGCATTTT.

This clonotype showed up just a few times. The chain joins TRBV7-9 to TRBJ2-7, with D possibly being TRBD1 or TRBD2 (5 bases each). Deletions cut 5 bases from V and 3 bases from J, with 14 bases between. CDR3 length: 14 residues. Germline CDR1 and CDR2: SEHNR and FQNEAQ (reference sequence). In DNA, the CDR3 is TGTGCCAGCAGCAGCAGGGACCTGGGCTACGAGCAGTACTTC. Amino acid sequence: CASSSRDLGYEQYF.

The chain uses TRBV20-1 and TRBJ2-5; D remains ambiguous. The CDR3 runs 10 residues. The V and J ends lost 6 bases and 3 bases respectively, with 5 bases between them. CDR1 DFQATT and CDR2 SNEGSKA come from the germline V gene (reference sequence). CDR3 DNA sequence: TGCAGTGCGAGTAAAGAGACCCAGTACTTC. Amino acids: CSASKETQYF.

This clonotype was counted between two and nine times. The chain combines TRBV2 with TRBJ1-4; no firm D call. Deletions cut 6 bases from V and 11 bases from J, with 7 bases between. Germline CDR1 SNHLY, CDR2 FYNNEI. The CDR3 totals 10 residues. CDR3 sequence reads: CASSQDKLFF. CDR3 sequence (DNA): TGTGCCAGCAGCCAGGACAAACTGTTTTTT.

This clonotype was picked up a small number of times. The gene calls are TRBV28 and TRBJ2-5; 7 nucleotides match TRBD2. This CDR3 spans 15 amino acids. J gave up 5 bases and V 3 bases, and 9 bases lay outside the gene matches. Germline V gene sequence: CDR1 MDHEN, CDR2 SYDVKM. The CDR3 spells CASSLGGGRRETQYF. The DNA of the CDR3 is TGTGCCAGCAGTTTGGGGGGAGGGAGGAGGGAGACCCAGTACTTC.

This clonotype was recorded many times. The chain couples TRBV14 to TRBJ2-1; 8 bases map to TRBD1. The germline V gene encodes CDR1 SGHDN and CDR2 FVKESK. The CDR3 runs to 16 residues. V gave up 4 bases and J gave up 5 bases; unmatched junction bases: 10. In DNA form, the CDR3 reads TGTGCCAGCAGCCCAATAAGGACAGGGAGTAACAATGAGCAGTTCTTC. Translating it yields CASSPIRTGSNNEQFF. Full variable domain (rest looked up from reference TRBV14 and TRBJ2-1): EAGVTQFPSHSVIEKGQTVTLRCDPISGHDNLYWYRRVMGKEIKFLLHFVKESKQDESGMPNNRFLAERTGGTYSTLKVQPAELEDSGVYFCASSPIRTGSNNEQFFGPGTRLTVL.

The rearrangement links TRBV20-1 to TRBJ2-7; D may be TRBD1 (6 bases). Trimming removed 4 bases at V and 2 bases at J, with 15 bases between. This CDR3 has 14 amino acids. Germline CDR1 reads DFQATT; CDR2 reads SNEGSKA (reference sequence). The CDR3 is CSANYDRKTYEQYF. The CDR3 DNA sequence: TGCAGTGCTAACTACGACAGGAAAACCTACGAGCAGTACTTC.

The chain employs TRBV7-3 and TRBJ2-3; D gene unclear. Looked up from germline, CDR1 is SGHTA and CDR2 is FQGTGA. This CDR3 region has 14 residues. V was trimmed by 0 bases and J by 2 bases, leaving 6 bases between them. The CDR3 coding sequence is TGTGCCAGCAGCTTAACGGACCCCACAGATACGCAGTATTTT. Translating it yields CASSLTDPTDTQYF.

This clonotype showed up just a few times. The CDR3 here is CASSERGLAGGDTQYF. Written as DNA, the CDR3 is TGTGCCAGCAGTGAGCGGGGACTAGCGGGAGGGGATACGCAGTATTTT. This chain links TRBV6-4 with TRBJ2-3; TRBD2 aligns across 16 bases. From germline, CDR1 is MRHNA and CDR2 SNTAGT. The CDR3 is 16 amino acids. The trim removed 3 bases at V and 6 bases at J, leaving 3 bases unmatched.

The chain combines TRBV5-6 with TRBJ1-1, with D possibly being TRBD1 (6 bases). Germline V gives CDR1 SGHDT, CDR2 YYEEEE. V was clipped by 4 bases and J by 7 bases, with 17 bases between them. CDR3 length: 14 amino acids. The DNA of the CDR3 is TGTGCCAGCAGCCGGGGGGCGGGAGACGGTGAAGCTTTCTTT. Encoded protein: CASSRGAGDGEAFF.

The rearrangement joins TRBV30 to TRBJ2-1; D unclear. V gave up 5 bases and J gave up 6 bases, with 8 bases separating them. The CDR3 is made up of 11 amino acids. Germline-derived CDR1 and CDR2 are GTSNPN and SVGIG (reference sequence). CDR3 sequence: CAWAPINEQFF. CDR3 nucleotide sequence: TGTGCCTGGGCGCCTATCAATGAGCAGTTCTTC.

This chain joins TRBV19 and TRBJ2-7, with TRBD1 identical over 7 bases. V dropped 10 bases and J dropped 2; count of bases not matched to a gene: 17. The germline V gene encodes CDR1 LNHDA and CDR2 SQIVND (reference sequence). This CDR3 has 16 amino acids. The DNA for the CDR3 is TGTGCCACCTCTTGGACCCCGGGACAGTACCCCTACGAGCAGTACTTC. Translated, it gives CATSWTPGQYPYEQYF.

In its sample, this clonotype was seen a few times. The genes are TRBV5-1 and TRBJ1-1; 7 positions match TRBD1. J was trimmed by 1 base and V by 0 bases; bases with no gene match: 6. The germline V gene encodes CDR1 SGHRS and CDR2 YFSETQ. This CDR3 contains 16 residues. DNA for the CDR3: TGCGCCAGCAGCTTGGAGGGACAGCACCCGAACACTGAAGCTTTCTTT. Amino acid sequence: CASSLEGQHPNTEAFF.

The rearrangement joins TRBV6-5 to TRBJ2-4, with 7 bases matching TRBD2. From germline, CDR1 is MNHEY and CDR2 SVGAGI. This CDR3 has 18 amino acids. The J segment lost 0 bases and the V segment lost 1 base, leaving 9 bases of the junction unmatched. CDR3 nucleotides: TGTGCCAGCAGTTACTACGGCGGGGAGGGACTAGCCAAAAACATTCAGTACTTC. This gives the protein CASSYYGGEGLAKNIQYF.

This clonotype has a handful of counts. The V gene is TRBV5-5, the J gene TRBJ2-3; D is unclear. The CDR3 is made up of 15 amino acids. Trimming took off 2 bases at V and 0 bases at J, with 10 bases between the two ends. Germline CDR1 SGHKS, CDR2 YYEKEE (reference sequence). The CDR3 is CASSFWASSTDTQYF. Here the CDR3 DNA reads TGTGCCAGCAGCTTCTGGGCATCTAGCACAGATACGCAGTATTTT.